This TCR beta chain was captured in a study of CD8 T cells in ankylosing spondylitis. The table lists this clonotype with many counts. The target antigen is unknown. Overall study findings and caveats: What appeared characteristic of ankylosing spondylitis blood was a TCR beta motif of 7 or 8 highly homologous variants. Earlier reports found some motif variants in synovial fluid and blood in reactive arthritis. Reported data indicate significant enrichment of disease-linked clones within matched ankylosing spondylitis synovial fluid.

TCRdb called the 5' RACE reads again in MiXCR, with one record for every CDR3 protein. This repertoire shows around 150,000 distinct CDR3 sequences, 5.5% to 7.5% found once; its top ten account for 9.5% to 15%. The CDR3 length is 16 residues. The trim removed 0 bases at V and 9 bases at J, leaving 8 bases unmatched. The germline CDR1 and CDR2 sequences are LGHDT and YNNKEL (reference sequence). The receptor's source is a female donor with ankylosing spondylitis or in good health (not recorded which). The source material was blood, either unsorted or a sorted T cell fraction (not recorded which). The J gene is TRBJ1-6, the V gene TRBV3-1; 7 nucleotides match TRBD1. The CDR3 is CASSQDLEQGSSPLHF. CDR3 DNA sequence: TGTGCCAGCAGCCAAGATTTGGAACAGGGGTCTTCACCCCTCCACTTT. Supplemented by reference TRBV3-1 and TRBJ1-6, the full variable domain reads DTAVSQTPKYLVTQMGNDKSIKCEQNLGHDTMYWYKQDSKKFLKIMFSYNNKELIINETVPNRFSPKSPDKAHLNLHINSLELGDSAVYFCASSQDLEQGSSPLHFGNGTRLTVT.